This TCR beta chain was profiled in a study of OX40 agonist ivuxolimab in advanced cancers. At the level of the study: Patients with hepatocellular carcinoma, melanoma, renal cell or head and neck cancer made up the dose-escalation patients. Study conclusions and caveats: Clones of CD4+ and CD8+ blood T cells grew by week 6 at doses of 0.1 to 3.0 mg/kg.

Germline values: CDR1 MNHEY, CDR2 SMNVEV (reference sequence). The V and J ends lost 3 bases and 6 bases, in that order; junction bases with no gene match: 2. The CDR3 covers 13 residues. A remark on this clone: The target antigen is unknown.

Libraries were prepared by immunoSEQ multiplex PCR; TCRdb keeps only in-frame clonotypes and omits some of them. Among about 31,000 clones listed, 70% to 90% were seen once. The timepoints at which blood was sampled were baseline, cycle 4 day 1, and cycle 7 day 1. Material: CD4+ or CD8+ T cells sorted from blood, obtained in a trial of the OX40 agonist ivuxolimab. This TCR was recovered from an adult with an advanced solid tumor such as melanoma, head and neck, liver or kidney cancer. The chain joins TRBV27 to TRBJ1-2; 9 bases map to TRBD1. CDR3 bases: TGTGCCAGCAGTTTCGGACAGGGGAATGGCTACACCTTC. Translated: CASSFGQGNGYTF.